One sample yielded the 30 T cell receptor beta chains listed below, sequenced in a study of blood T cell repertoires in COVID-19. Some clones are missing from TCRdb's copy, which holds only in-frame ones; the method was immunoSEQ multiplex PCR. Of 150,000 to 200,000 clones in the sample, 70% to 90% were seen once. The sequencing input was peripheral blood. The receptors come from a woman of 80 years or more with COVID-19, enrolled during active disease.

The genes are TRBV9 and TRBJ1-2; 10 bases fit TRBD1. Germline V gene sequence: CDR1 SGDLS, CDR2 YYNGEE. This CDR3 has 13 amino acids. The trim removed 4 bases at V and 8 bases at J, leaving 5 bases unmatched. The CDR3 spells CASSLPTGGGYTF. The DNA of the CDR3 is TGTGCCAGCAGCCTACCGACAGGGGGCGGCTACACCTTC.

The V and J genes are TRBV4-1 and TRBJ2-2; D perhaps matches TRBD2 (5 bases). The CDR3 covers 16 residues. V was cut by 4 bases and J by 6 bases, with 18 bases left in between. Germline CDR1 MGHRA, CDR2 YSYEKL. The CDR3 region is CASSRGLTSVAGELFF. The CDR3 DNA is TGCGCCAGCAGCCGCGGACTGACCTCCGTCGCCGGGGAGCTGTTTTTT.

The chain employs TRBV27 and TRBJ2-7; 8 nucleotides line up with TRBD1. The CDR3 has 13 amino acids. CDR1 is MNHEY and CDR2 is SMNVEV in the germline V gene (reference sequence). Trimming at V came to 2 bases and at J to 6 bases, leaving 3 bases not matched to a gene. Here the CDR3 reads CASSLQGAVEQYF. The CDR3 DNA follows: TGTGCCAGCAGTTTACAGGGGGCTGTCGAGCAGTACTTC.

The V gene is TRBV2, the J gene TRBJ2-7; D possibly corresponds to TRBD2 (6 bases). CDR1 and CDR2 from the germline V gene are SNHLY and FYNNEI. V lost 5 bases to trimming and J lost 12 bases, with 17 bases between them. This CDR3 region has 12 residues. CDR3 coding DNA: TGTGCCAGCAGTCGGAGGGCCGGAGGAGGGTACTTC. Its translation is CASSRRAGGGYF.

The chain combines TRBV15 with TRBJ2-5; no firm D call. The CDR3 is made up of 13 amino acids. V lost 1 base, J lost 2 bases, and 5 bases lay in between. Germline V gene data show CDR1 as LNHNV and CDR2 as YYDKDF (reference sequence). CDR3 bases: TGTGCCACCAGCAGAGTGAGACAAGAGACCCAGTACTTC. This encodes CATSRVRQETQYF.

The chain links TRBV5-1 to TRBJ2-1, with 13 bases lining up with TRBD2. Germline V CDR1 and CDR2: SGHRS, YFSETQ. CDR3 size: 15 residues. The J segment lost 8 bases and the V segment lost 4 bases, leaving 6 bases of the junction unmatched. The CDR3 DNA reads TGCGCCAGCAGCGACACTAGCGGGGGGGCCGATGAGCAGTTCTTC. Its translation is CASSDTSGGADEQFF.

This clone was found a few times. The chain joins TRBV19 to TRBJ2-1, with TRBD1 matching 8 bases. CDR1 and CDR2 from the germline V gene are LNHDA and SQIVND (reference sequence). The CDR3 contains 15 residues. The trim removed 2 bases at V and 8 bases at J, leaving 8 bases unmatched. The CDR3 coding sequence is TGTGCCAGTAGTATACTGCTCAGGGGGCGCGATGAGCAGTTCTTC. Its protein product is CASSILLRGRDEQFF.

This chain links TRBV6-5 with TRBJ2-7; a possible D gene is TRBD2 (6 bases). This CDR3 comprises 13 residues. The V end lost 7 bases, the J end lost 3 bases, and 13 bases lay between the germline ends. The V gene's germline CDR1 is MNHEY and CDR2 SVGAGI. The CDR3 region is CASTGKEGYEQYF. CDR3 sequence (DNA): TGTGCCAGCACAGGAAAGGAGGGCTACGAGCAGTACTTC.

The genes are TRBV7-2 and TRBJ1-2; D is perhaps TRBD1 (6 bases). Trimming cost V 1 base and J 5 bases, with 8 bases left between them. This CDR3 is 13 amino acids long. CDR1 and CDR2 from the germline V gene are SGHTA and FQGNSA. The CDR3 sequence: CASSLGQGYGYTF. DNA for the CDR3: TGTGCCAGCAGCTTAGGGCAGGGGTATGGCTACACCTTC. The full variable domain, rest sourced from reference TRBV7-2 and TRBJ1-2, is GAGVSQSPSNKVTEKGKDVELRCDPISGHTALYWYRQSLGQGLEFLIYFQGNSAPDKSGLPSDRFSAERTGGSVSTLTIQRTQQEDSAVYLCASSLGQGYGYTFGSGTRLTVV.

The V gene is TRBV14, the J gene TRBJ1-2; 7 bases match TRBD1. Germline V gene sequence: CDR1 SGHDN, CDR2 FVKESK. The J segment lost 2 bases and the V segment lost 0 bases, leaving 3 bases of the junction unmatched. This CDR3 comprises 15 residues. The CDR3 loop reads CASSQDGGGNYGYTF. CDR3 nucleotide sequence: TGTGCCAGCAGCCAAGATGGAGGGGGCAACTATGGCTACACCTTC.

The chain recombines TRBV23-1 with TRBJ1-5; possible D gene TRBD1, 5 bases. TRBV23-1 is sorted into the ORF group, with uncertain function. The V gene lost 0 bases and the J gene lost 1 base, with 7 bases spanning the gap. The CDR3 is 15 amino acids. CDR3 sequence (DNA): TGCGCCAGCAGTCAATCAAAGGGGAGCAATCAGCCCCAGCATTTT. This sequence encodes CASSQSKGSNQPQHF.

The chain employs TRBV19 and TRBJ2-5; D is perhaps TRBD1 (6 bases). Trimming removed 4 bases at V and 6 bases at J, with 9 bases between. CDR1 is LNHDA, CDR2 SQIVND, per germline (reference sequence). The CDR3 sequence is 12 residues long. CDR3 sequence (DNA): TGTGCCAGTAGTACAGGGGTACAGACCCAGTACTTC. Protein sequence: CASSTGVQTQYF.

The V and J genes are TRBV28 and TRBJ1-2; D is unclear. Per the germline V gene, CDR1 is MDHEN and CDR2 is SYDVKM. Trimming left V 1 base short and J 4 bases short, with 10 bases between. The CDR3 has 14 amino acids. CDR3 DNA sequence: TGTGCCAGCAGTTTATCGCAGGCCGTCTATGGCTACACCTTC. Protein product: CASSLSQAVYGYTF.

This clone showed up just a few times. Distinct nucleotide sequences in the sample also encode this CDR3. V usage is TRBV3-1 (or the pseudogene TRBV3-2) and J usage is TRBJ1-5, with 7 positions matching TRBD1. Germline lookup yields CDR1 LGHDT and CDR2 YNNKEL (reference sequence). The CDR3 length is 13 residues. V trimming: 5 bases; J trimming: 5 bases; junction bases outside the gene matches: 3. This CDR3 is CASSSTGDQPQHF. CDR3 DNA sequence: TGTGCCAGCAGCAGTACAGGGGATCAGCCCCAGCATTTT.

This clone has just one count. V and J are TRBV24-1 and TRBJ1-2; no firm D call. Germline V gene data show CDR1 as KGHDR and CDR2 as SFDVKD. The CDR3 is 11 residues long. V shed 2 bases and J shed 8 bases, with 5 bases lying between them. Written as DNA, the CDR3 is TGTGCCACCAGTGATTCCTTCGGCTACACCTTC. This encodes CATSDSFGYTF.

The CDR3 here is CARSKGLAGEQFF. The CDR3 region has the DNA TGTGCCAGAAGCAAGGGGTTAGCCGGTGAGCAGTTCTTC. V usage is TRBV5-3 and J usage is TRBJ2-1; D possibly corresponds to TRBD1 (5 bases). TRBV5-3 is reported as an ORF; its role is uncertain. V lost 4 bases, J lost 9 bases, and 14 bases lay in between. The CDR3 totals 13 residues.

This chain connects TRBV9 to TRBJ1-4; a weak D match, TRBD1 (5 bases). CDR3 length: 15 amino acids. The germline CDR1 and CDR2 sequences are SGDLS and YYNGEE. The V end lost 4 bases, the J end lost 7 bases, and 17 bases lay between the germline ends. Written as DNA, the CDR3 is TGTGCCAGCAGCCCCGGGGGGTCTCACAGTGAAAAACTGTTTTTT. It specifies CASSPGGSHSEKLFF. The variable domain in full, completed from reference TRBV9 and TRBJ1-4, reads DSGVTQTPKHLITATGQRVTLRCSPRSGDLSVYWYQQSLDQGLQFLIQYYNGEERAKGNILERFSAQQFPDLHSELNLSSLELGDSALYFCASSPGGSHSEKLFFGSGTQLSVL.

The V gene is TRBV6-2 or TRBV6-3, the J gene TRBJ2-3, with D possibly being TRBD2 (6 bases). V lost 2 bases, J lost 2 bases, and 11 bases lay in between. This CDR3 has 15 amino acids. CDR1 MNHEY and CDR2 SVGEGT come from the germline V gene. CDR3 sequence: CASSYTSTHTDTQYF. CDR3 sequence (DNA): TGTGCCAGCAGTTACACTAGCACACACACAGATACGCAGTATTTT.

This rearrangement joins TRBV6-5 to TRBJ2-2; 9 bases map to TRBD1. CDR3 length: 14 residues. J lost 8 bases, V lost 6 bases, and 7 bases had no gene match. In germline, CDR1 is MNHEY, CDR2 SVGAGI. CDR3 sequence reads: CASRQQGAGGELFF. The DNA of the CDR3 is TGTGCCAGCAGGCAACAGGGGGCAGGAGGGGAGCTGTTTTTT.

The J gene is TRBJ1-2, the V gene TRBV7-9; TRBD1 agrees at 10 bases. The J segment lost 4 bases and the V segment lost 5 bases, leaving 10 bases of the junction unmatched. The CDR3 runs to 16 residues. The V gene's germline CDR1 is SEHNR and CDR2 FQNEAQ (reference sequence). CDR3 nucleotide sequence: TGTGCCAGCAGCCCCCCTTCTGGACAGGGGGGCTATGGCTACACCTTC. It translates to CASSPPSGQGGYGYTF.

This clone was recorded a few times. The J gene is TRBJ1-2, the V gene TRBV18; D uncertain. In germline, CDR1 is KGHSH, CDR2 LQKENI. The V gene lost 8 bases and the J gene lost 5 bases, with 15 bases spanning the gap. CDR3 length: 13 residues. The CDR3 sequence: CASTLGILYGYTF. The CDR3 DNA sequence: TGTGCCAGCACCCTCGGGATTCTTTATGGCTACACCTTC.

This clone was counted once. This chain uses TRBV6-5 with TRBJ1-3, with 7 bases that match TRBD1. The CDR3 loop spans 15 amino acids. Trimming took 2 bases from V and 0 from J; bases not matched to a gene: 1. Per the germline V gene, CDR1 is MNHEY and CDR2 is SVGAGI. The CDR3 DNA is TGTGCCAGCAGTTACAGGGGGCTCTCTGGAAACACCATATATTTT. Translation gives CASSYRGLSGNTIYF.

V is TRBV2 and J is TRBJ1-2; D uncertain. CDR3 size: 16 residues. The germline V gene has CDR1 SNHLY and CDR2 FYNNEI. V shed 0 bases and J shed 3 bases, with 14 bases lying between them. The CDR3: CASSEASGGRHYGYTF. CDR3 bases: TGTGCCAGCAGTGAAGCTTCTGGAGGACGGCACTATGGCTACACCTTC.

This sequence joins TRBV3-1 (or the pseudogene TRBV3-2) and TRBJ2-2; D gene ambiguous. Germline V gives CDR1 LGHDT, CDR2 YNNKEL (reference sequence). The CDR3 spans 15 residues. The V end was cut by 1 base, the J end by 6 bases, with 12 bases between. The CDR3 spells CASSQGWQIAGELFF. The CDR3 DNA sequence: TGTGCCAGCAGCCAAGGGTGGCAAATCGCCGGGGAGCTGTTTTTT.

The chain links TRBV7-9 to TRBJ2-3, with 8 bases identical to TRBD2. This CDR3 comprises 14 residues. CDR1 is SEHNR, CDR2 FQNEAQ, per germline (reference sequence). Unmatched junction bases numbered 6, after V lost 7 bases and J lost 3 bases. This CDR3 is CASIRAGVTDTQYF. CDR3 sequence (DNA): TGTGCCAGCATCCGAGCGGGAGTGACAGATACGCAGTATTTT.

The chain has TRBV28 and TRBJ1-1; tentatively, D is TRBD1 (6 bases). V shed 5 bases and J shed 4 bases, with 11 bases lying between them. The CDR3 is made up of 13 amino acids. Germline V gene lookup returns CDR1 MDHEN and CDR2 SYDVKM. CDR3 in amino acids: CASSQGSATEAFF. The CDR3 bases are TGTGCCAGCAGTCAGGGGTCGGCCACTGAAGCTTTCTTT.

The CDR3: CASSSPFAGGYGYTF. In DNA form, the CDR3 reads TGTGCCAGCAGTTCCCCGTTCGCGGGTGGCTATGGCTACACCTTC. The chain joins TRBV28 to TRBJ1-2; D gene unclear. V was clipped by 4 bases and J by 4 bases, with 16 bases between them. Looked up from germline, CDR1 is MDHEN and CDR2 is SYDVKM. This CDR3 spans 15 amino acids.

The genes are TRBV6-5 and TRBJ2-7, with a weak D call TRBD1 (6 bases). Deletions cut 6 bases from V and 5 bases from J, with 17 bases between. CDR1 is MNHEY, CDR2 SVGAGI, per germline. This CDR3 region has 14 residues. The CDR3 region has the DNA TGTGCCAGCAGAGGACAGTTGATATTAGACGAGCAGTACTTC. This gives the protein CASRGQLILDEQYF.

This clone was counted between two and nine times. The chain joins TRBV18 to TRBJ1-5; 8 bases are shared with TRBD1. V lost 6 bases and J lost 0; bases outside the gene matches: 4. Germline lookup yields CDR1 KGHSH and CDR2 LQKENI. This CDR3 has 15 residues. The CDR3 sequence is CASSTGAYSNQPQHF. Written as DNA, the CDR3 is TGTGCCAGCTCGACAGGGGCTTATAGCAATCAGCCCCAGCATTTT.

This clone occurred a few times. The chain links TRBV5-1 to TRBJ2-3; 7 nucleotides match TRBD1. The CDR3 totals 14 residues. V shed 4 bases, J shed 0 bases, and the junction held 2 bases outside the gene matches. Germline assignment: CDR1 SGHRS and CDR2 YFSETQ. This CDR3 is CASSPTGSTDTQYF. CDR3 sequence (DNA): TGCGCCAGCAGCCCGACAGGGAGCACAGATACGCAGTATTTT.